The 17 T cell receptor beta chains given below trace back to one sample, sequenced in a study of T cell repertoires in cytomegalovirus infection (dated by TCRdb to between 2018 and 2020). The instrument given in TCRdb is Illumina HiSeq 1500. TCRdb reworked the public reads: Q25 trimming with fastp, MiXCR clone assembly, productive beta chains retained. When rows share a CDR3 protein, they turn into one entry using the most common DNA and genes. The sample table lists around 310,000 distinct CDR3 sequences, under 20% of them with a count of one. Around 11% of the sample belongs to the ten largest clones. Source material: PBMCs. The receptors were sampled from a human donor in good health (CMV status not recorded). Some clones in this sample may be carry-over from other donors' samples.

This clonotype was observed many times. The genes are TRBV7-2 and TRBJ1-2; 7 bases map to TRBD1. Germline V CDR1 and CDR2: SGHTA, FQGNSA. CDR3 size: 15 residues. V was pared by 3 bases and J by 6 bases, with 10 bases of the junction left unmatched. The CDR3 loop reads CASSFSSGGPNGYTF. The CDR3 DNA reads TGTGCCAGCAGCTTTAGTTCAGGGGGGCCAAATGGCTACACCTTC.

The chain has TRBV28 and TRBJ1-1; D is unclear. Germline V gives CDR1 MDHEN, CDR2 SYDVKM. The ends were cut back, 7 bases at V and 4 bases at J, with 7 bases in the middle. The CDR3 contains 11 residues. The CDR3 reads CASKSSTEAFF. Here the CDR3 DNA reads TGTGCCAGCAAGTCGTCCACTGAAGCTTTCTTT.

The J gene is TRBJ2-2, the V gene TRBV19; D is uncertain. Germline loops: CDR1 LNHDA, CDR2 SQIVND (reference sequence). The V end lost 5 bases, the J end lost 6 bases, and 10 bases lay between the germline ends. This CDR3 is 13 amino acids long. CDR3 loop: CASSRDEPGELFF. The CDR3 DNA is TGTGCCAGTAGTCGAGATGAACCCGGGGAGCTGTTTTTT. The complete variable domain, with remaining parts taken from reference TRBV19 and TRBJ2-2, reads DGGITQSPKYLFRKEGQNVTLSCEQNLNHDAMYWYRQDPGQGLRLIYYSQIVNDFQKGDIAEGYSVSREKKESFPLTVTSAQKNPTAFYLCASSRDEPGELFFGEGSRLTVL.

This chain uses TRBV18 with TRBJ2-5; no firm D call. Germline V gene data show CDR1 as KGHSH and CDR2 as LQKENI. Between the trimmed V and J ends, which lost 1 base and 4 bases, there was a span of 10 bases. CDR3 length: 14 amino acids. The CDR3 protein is CASSPQALRETQYF. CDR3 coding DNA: TGTGCCAGCTCACCACAGGCCCTAAGAGAGACCCAGTACTTC.

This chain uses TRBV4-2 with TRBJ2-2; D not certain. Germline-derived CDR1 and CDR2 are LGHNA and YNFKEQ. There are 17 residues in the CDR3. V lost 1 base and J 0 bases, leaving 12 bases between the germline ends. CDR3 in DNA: TGTGCCAGCAGCCAAGGAATCGCCAGCACGAACACCGGGGAGCTGTTTTTT. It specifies CASSQGIASTNTGELFF.

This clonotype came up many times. CDR3 DNA: TGTGCCAGCAGCTTAGGTCGCGTCACAGCTAATGAAAAACTGTTTTTT. It translates to CASSLGRVTANEKLFF. The rearrangement joins TRBV7-2 to TRBJ1-4; D is unresolved. Germline lookup yields CDR1 SGHTA and CDR2 FQGNSA. This CDR3 is 16 amino acids long. Trimming shortened V by 1 base and J by 3 bases, and 12 bases separated the two germline ends.

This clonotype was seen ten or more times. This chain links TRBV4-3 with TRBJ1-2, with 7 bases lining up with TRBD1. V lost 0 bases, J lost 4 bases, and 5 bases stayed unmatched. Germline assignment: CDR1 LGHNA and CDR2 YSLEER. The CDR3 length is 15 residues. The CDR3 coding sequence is TGCGCCAGCAGCCAAGAGGCGGGACAGCGCTATGGCTACACCTTC. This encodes CASSQEAGQRYGYTF.

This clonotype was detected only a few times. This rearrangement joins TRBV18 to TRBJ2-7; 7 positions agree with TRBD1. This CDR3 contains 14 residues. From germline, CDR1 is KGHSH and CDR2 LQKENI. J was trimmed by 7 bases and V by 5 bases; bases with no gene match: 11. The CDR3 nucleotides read TGTGCCAGCTCATCGACAGGGCTGGGGTTGGAGCAGTACTTC. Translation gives CASSSTGLGLEQYF. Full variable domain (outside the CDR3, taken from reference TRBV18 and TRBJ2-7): NAGVMQNPRHLVRRRGQEARLRCSPMKGHSHVYWYRQLPEEGLKFMVYLQKENIIDESGMPKERFSAEFPKEGPSILRIQQVVRGDSAAYFCASSSTGLGLEQYFGPGTRLTVT.

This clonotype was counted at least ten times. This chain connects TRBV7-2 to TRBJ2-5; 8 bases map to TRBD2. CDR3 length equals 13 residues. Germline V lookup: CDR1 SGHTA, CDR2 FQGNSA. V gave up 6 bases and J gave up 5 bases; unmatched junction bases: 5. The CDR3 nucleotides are TGTGCCAGCAGTTCCGGACTAGCCGAGACCCAGTACTTC. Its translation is CASSSGLAETQYF.

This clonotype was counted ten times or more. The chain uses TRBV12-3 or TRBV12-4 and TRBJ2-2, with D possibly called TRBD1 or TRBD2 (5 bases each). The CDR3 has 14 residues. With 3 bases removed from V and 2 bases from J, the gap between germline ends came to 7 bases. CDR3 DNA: TGTGCCAGCAGTTTGGGGGTCAACACCGGGGAGCTGTTTTTT. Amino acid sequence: CASSLGVNTGELFF.

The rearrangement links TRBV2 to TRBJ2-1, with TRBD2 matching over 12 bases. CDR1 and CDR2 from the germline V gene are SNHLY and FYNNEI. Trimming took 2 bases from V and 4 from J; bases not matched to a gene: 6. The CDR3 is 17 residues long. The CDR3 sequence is CASSERLAGGLYNEQFF. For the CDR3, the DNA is TGTGCCAGCAGTGAAAGGCTAGCGGGGGGGCTGTACAATGAGCAGTTCTTC.

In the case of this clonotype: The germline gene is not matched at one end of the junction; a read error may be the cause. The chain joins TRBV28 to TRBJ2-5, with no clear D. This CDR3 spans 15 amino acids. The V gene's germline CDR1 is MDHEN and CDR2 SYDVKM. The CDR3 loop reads CDSPPYRVGLETQYF. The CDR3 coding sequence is TGCGATAGCCCCCCTTATAGGGTGGGTTTGGAGACCCAGTACTTC.

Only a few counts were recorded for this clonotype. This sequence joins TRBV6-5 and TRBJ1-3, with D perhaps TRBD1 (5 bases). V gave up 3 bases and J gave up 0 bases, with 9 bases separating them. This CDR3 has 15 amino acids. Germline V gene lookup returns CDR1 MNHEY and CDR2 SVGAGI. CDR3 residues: CASSYSGTSGNTIYF. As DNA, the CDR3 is TGTGCCAGCAGTTATTCAGGGACCTCTGGAAACACCATATATTTT.

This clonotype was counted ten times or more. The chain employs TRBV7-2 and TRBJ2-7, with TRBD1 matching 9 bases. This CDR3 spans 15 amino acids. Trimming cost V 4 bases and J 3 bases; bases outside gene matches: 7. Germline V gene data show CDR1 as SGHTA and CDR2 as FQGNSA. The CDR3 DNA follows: TGTGCCAGCAGCTCGCAGGGGACAGGGAGCTACGAGCAGTACTTC. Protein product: CASSSQGTGSYEQYF.

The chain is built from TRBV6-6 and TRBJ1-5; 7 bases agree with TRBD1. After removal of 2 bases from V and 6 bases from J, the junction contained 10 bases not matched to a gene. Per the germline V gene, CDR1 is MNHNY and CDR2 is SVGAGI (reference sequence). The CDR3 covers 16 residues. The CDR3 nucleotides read TGTGCCAGCAGTTACCAGGGGGGGCTTGGGACTCAGCCCCAGCATTTT. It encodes CASSYQGGLGTQPQHF.

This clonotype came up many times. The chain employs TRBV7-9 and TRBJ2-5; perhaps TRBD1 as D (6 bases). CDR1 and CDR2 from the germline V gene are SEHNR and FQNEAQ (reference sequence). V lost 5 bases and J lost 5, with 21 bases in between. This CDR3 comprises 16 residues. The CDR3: CASSPGKDTGQETQYF. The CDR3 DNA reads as TGTGCCAGCAGCCCCGGAAAGGACACCGGACAGGAGACCCAGTACTTC.

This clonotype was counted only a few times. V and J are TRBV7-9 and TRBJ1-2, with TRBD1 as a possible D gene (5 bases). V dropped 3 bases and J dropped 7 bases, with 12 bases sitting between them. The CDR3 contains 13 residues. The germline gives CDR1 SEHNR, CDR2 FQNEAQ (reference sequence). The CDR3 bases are TGTGCCAGCAGCTTTAATACAGGACTTGGCTACACCTTC. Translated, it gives CASSFNTGLGYTF. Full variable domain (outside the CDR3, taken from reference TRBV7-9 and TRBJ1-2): DTGVSQNPRHKITKRGQNVTFRCDPISEHNRLYWYRQTLGQGPEFLTYFQNEAQLEKSRLLSDRFSAERPKGSFSTLEIQRTEQGDSAMYLCASSFNTGLGYTFGSGTRLTVV.